This T cell receptor (beta chain) comes out of a study of cytomegalovirus exposure and HLA in healthy donors. Concerning this clone itself: At one end, the junction sequence differs from germline, possibly due to a read error.

The germline V gene encodes CDR1 SGHNT and CDR2 YYREEE (reference sequence). The length of the CDR3 is 13 residues. Both 60 Vbeta primers and 13 Jbeta primers went into the PCR. Generated by immunoSEQ multiplex PCR, the TCRdb table keeps only in-frame clones and is missing some. The sample has fewer than 200,000 clones, 65% to 85% seen once. The sequenced sample consisted of PBMCs. This clonotype originated in a woman aged 45-65 years in good health and CMV-seropositive. V is TRBV5-4 and J is TRBJ1-2, with D unclear. This CDR3 reads CASRLQDGRTTYF. CDR3 bases: TGTGCCAGCAGGCTTCAGGATGGTCGCACCACCTACTTC. Filled out from reference TRBV5-4 and TRBJ1-2, the complete variable domain reads ETGVTQSPTHLIKTRGQQVTLRCSSQSGHNTVSWYQQALGQGPQFIFQYYREEENGRGNFPPRFSGLQFPNYSSELNVNALELDDSALYLCASRLQDGRTTYFGSGTRLTVV.